The 6 T cell receptor beta chains in this list originate from one sample, sequenced in a study of blood T cells in healthy people across ages. Combining a sample-barcoded 5' primer with a J-beta primer mix, a second PCR ran for roughly 6 to 11 cycles. TCRdb processed the 5' RACE reads anew with MiXCR; each CDR3 protein has one entry. This sample yields about 780,000 distinct CDR3 sequences, of which around half are seen a single time; around 18% belongs to the top ten. Input material: blood. These receptors were obtained from a man older than 75 in good health.

This clonotype appeared many times. V usage is TRBV5-1 and J usage is TRBJ2-3; the match to TRBD1 covers 8 bases. CDR1 SGHRS and CDR2 YFSETQ come from the germline V gene. After removal of 0 bases from V and 5 bases from J, the junction contained 2 bases not matched to a gene. The CDR3 extends over 14 amino acids. This CDR3 is CASSLEQGVDTQYF. CDR3 nucleotides: TGCGCCAGCAGCTTGGAACAGGGGGTAGATACGCAGTATTTT.

V usage is TRBV18 and J usage is TRBJ1-5; tentatively, D is TRBD1 (5 bases). V was clipped by 10 bases and J by 4 bases, with 14 bases between them. There are 13 residues in the CDR3. Germline lookup yields CDR1 KGHSH and CDR2 LQKENI. CDR3 nucleotides: TGTGCCACTAAAGGGGATCCGAATCAGCCCCAGCATTTT. Translated, it gives CATKGDPNQPQHF.

This clonotype occurred a few times. The V call is TRBV29-1, the J call TRBJ1-1, with D maybe TRBD1 (5 bases). Germline V gene lookup returns CDR1 SQVTM and CDR2 ANQGSEA. The ends were cut back, 3 bases at V and 0 bases at J, with 8 bases in the middle. The CDR3 spans 13 residues. DNA for the CDR3: TGCAGCGTTGAGGAGGGGATGAACACTGAAGCTTTCTTT. Translated: CSVEEGMNTEAFF.

The rearrangement links TRBV9 to TRBJ2-1; D perhaps matches TRBD1 (5 bases). The CDR3 loop spans 16 amino acids. Trimming pared 0 bases from V and 1 base from J, leaving 11 bases between. Germline V CDR1 and CDR2: SGDLS, YYNGEE. The CDR3 DNA follows: TGTGCCAGCAGCGTAGCCGGACCAGGGTCCTACAATGAGCAGTTCTTC. Encoded protein: CASSVAGPGSYNEQFF.

V gene TRBV27 combines with J gene TRBJ1-6; 7 bases line up with TRBD1. V gave up 6 bases and J gave up 6 bases; unmatched junction bases: 2. The V gene's germline CDR1 is MNHEY and CDR2 SMNVEV (reference sequence). There are 13 residues in the CDR3. The CDR3 region is CASRGTVNSPLHF. The CDR3 region has the DNA TGTGCCAGCAGGGGGACAGTTAATTCACCCCTCCACTTT.

This clonotype has just a few counts. The CDR3 sequence is CASSQPTGDQETQYF. In DNA, the CDR3 is TGCGCCAGCAGCCAACCCACAGGGGATCAAGAGACCCAGTACTTC. J is TRBJ2-5 and V is TRBV5-1, with 7 bases lining up with TRBD1. V lost 4 bases and J lost 2; bases outside the gene matches: 8. Per germline, CDR1 SGHRS and CDR2 YFSETQ. CDR3 length: 15 amino acids.